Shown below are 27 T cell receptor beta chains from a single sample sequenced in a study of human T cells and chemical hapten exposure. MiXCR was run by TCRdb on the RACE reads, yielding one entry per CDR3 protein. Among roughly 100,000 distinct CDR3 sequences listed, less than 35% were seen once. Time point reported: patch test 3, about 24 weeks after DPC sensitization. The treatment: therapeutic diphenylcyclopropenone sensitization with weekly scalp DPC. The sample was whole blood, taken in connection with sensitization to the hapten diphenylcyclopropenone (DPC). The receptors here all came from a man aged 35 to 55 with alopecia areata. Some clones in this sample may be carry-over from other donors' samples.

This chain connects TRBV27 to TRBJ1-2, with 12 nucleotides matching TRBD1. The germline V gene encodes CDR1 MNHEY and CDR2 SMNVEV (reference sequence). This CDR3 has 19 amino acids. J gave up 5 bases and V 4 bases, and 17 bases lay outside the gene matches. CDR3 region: CASSSNLGTGGKLNYGYTF. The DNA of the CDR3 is TGTGCCAGCAGTTCAAACTTGGGGACAGGGGGCAAACTAAATTATGGCTACACCTTC.

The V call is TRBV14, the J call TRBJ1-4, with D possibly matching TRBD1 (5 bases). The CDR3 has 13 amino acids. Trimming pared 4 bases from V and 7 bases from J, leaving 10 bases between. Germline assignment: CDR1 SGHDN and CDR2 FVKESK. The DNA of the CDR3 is TGTGCCAGCAGCCCACGGACATTTGAAAAACTGTTTTTT. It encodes CASSPRTFEKLFF.

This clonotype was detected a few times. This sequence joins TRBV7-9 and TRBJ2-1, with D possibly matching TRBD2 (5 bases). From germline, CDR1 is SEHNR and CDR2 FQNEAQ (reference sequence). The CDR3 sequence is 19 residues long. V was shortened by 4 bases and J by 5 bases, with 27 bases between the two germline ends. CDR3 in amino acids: CASSSTIPLRVTLDNEQFF. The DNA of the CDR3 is TGTGCCAGCAGCTCCACCATCCCCTTGAGGGTTACCTTGGACAATGAGCAGTTCTTC.

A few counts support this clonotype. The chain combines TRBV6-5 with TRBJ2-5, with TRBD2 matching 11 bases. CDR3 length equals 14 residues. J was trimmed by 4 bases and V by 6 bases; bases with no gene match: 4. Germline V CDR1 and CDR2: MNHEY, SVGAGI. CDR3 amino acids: CASSPTSGRETQYF. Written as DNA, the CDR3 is TGTGCCAGCAGCCCCACTAGCGGGAGAGAGACCCAGTACTTC.

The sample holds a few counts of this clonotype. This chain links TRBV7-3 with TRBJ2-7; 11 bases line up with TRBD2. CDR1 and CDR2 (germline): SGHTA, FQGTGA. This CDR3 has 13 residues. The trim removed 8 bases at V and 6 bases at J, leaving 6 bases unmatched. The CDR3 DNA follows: TGTGCCAGCGGGACTAGCGGATTCCGCGAGCAGTACTTC. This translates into CASGTSGFREQYF. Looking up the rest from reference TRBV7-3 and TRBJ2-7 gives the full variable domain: GAGVSQTPSNKVTEKGKYVELRCDPISGHTALYWYRQSLGQGPEFLIYFQGTGAADDSGLPNDRFFAVRPEGSVSTLKIQRTERGDSAVYLCASGTSGFREQYFGPGTRLTVT.

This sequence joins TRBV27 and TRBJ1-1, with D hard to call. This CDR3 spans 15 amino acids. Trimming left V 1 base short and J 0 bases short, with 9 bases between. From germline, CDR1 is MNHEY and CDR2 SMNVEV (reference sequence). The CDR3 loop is CASSLLSDVNTEAFF. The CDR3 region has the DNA TGTGCCAGCAGTTTATTGTCGGACGTGAACACTGAAGCTTTCTTT.

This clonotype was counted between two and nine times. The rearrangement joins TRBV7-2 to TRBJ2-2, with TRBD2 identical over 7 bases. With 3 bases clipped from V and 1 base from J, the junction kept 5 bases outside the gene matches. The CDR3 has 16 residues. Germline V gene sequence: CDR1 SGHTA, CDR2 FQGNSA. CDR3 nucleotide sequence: TGTGCCAGCAGCTTTAGGATAGCGGGGAACACCGGGGAGCTGTTTTTT. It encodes CASSFRIAGNTGELFF.

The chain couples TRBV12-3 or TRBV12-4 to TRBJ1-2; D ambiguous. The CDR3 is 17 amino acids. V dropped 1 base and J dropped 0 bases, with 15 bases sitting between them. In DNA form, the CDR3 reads TGTGCCAGCAGTTTAGGTTCTATATCCACGTCTAACTATGGCTACACCTTC. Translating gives CASSLGSISTSNYGYTF.

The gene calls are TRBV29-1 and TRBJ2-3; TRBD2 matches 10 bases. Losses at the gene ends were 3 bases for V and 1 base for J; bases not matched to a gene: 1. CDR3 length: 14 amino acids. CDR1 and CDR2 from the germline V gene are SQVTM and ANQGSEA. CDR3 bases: TGCAGCGTTGACGGACTAGCGGGCACAGATACGCAGTATTTT. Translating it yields CSVDGLAGTDTQYF.

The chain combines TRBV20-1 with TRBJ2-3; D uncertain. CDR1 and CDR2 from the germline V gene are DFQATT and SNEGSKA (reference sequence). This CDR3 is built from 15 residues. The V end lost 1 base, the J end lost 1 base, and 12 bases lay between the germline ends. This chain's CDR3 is CSARVQGGGTDTQYF. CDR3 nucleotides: TGCAGTGCTAGAGTCCAAGGCGGAGGCACAGATACGCAGTATTTT.

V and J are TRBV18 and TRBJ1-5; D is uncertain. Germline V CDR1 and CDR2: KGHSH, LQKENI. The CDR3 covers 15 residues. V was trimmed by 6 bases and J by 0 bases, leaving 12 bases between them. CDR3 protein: CASSPEVNSNQPQHF. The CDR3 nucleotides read TGTGCCAGCTCCCCGGAGGTGAATAGCAATCAGCCCCAGCATTTT. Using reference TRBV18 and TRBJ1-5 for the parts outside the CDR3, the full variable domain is NAGVMQNPRHLVRRRGQEARLRCSPMKGHSHVYWYRQLPEEGLKFMVYLQKENIIDESGMPKERFSAEFPKEGPSILRIQQVVRGDSAAYFCASSPEVNSNQPQHFGDGTRLSIL.

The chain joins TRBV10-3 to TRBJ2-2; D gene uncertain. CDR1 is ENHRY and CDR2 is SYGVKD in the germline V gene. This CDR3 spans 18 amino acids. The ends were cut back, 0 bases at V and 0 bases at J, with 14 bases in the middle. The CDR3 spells CAISESDPRVTNTGELFF. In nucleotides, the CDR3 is TGTGCCATCAGTGAGTCGGACCCCCGGGTAACGAACACCGGGGAGCTGTTTTTT.

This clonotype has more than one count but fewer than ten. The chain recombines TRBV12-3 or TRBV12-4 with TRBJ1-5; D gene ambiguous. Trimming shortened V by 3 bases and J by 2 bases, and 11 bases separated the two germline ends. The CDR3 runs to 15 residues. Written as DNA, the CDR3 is TGTGCCAGCAGTTTGGCCATAGCGGGCAATCAGCCCCAGCATTTT. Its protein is CASSLAIAGNQPQHF.

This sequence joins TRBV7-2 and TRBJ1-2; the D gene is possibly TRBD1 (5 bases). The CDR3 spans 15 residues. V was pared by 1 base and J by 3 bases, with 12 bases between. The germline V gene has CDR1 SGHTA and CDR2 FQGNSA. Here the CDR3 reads CASSLVSGADYGYTF. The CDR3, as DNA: TGTGCCAGCAGCTTAGTCTCCGGGGCAGACTATGGCTACACCTTC.

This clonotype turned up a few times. The CDR3 bases are TGTGCCAGCAGTTACTTGACTAGCGGGCCCTCAGATACGCAGTATTTT. It is translated as CASSYLTSGPSDTQYF. The chain couples TRBV6-5 to TRBJ2-3; TRBD2 agrees at 10 bases. V lost 1 base to trimming and J lost 4 bases; unmatched junction nucleotides: 5. CDR1 MNHEY and CDR2 SVGAGI come from the germline V gene. This CDR3 contains 16 residues.

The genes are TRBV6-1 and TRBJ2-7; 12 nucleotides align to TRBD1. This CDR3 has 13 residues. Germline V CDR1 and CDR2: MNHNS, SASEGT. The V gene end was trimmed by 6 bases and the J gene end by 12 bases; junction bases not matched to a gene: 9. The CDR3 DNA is TGTGCCAGCAGCGTCGGGACAGGGGGCCCAGGGTACGTC. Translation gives CASSVGTGGPGYV.

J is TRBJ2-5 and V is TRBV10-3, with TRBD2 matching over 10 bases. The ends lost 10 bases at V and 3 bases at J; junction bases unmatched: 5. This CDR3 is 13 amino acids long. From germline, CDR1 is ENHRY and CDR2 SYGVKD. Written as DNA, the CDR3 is TGTGCCACACGGACTAGCGGCGAAGAGACCCAGTACTTC. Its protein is CATRTSGEETQYF.

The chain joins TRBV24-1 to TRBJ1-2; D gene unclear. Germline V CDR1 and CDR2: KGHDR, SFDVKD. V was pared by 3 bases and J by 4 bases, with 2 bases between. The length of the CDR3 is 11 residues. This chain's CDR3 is CATSDVYGYTF. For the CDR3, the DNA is TGTGCCACCAGTGATGTCTATGGCTACACCTTC.

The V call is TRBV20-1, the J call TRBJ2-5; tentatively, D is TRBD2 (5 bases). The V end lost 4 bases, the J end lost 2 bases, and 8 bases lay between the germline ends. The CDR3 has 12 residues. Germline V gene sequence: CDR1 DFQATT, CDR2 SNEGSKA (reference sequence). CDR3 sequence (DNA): TGCAGTGCTACTAGCAGACAAGAGACCCAGTACTTC. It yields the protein CSATSRQETQYF.

CDR3 sequence reads: CASSPTFGTLNTGELFF. As DNA, the CDR3 is TGTGCCAGCAGCCCAACCTTTGGGACATTGAACACCGGGGAGCTGTTTTTT. V gene TRBV7-3 combines with J gene TRBJ2-2; D may be TRBD1 (6 bases). The germline gives CDR1 SGHTA, CDR2 FQGTGA. The length of the CDR3 is 17 residues. V lost 5 bases and J lost 1, with 17 bases in between. The full variable domain, rest sourced from reference TRBV7-3 and TRBJ2-2, is GAGVSQTPSNKVTEKGKYVELRCDPISGHTALYWYRQSLGQGPEFLIYFQGTGAADDSGLPNDRFFAVRPEGSVSTLKIQRTERGDSAVYLCASSPTFGTLNTGELFFGEGSRLTVL.

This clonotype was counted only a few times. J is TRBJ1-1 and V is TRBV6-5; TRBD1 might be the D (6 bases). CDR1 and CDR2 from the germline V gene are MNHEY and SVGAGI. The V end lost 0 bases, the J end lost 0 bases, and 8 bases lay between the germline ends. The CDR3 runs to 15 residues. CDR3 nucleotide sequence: TGTGCCAGCAGTTACTCGAGACAGGTGAACACTGAAGCTTTCTTT. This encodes CASSYSRQVNTEAFF.

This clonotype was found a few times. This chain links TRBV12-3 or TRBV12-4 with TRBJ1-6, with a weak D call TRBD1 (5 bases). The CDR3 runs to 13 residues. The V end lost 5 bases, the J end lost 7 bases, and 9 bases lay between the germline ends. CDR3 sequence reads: CASSRDRNSPLHF. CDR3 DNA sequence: TGTGCCAGCAGTCGGGACCGGAATTCACCCCTCCACTTT.

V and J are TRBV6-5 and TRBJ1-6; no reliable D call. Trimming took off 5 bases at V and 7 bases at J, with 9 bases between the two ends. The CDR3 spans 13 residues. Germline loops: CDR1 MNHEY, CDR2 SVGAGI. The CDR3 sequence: CASSHPMNSPLHF. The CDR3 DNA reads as TGTGCCAGCAGTCACCCGATGAATTCACCCCTCCACTTT.

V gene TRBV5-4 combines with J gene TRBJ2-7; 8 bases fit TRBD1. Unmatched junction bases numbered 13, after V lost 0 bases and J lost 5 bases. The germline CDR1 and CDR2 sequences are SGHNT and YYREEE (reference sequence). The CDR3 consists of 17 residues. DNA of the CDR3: TGTGCCAGCAGCTTGGGCGGGCGGCAGGGGGCGATCCACGAGCAGTACTTC. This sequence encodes CASSLGGRQGAIHEQYF.

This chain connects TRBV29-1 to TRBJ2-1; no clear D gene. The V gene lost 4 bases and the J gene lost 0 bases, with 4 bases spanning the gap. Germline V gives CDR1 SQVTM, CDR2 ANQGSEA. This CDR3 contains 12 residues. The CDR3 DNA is TGCAGCGTTGCTCGCTCCTACAATGAGCAGTTCTTC. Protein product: CSVARSYNEQFF.

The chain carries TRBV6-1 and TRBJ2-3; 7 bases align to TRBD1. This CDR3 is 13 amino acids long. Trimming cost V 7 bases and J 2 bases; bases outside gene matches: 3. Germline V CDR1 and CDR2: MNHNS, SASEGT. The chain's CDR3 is CASKGQNTDTQYF. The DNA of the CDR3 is TGTGCCAGCAAGGGACAGAACACAGATACGCAGTATTTT.

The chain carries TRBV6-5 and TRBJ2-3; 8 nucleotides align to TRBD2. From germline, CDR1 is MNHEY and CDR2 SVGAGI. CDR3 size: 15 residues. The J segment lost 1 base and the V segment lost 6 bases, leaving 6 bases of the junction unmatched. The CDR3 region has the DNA TGTGCCAGCAGAAATGGACTAGCCGGCACAGATACGCAGTATTTT. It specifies CASRNGLAGTDTQYF.